The TCR beta chain under discussion was sequenced for a study of prognosis after radiotherapy for stage I lung cancer. This clonotype was found many times. The V gene end was trimmed by 8 bases and the J gene end by 6 bases; junction bases not matched to a gene: 9. CDR1 and CDR2 (germline): SEHNR, FQNEAQ (reference sequence). CDR3 size: 14 residues. Using two-round multiplex PCR, the authors amplified TCR beta CDR3 from genomic DNA. Primers targeting each individual TRBV and TRBJ gene were applied in first-round PCR. In TCRdb, the multiplex PCR reads were re-called with MiXCR into one record per CDR3 protein. The table includes about 14,000 distinct CDR3 sequences, 25% to 30% detected once.

Sequences were derived from PBMCs, sampled before or after stereotactic body radiation therapy (not recorded which). The receptor comes from a donor at least 50 years old with non-small cell lung cancer. The chain combines TRBV7-9 with TRBJ1-5, with TRBD1 identical over 8 bases. CDR3 DNA: TGTGCCAGCGGCCCTCGAGGGACAGGTCAGCCCCAGCATTTT. It codes for CASGPRGTGQPQHF.